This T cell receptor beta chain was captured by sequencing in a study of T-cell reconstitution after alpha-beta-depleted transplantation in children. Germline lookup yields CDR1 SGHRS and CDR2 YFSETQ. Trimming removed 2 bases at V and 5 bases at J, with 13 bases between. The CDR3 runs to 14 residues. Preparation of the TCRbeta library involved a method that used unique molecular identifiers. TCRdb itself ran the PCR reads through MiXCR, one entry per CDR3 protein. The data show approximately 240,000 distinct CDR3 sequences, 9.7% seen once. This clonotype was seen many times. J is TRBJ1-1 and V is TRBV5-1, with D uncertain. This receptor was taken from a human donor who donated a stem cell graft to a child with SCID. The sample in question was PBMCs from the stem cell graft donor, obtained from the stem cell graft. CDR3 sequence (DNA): TGCGCCAGCAGCTTCCCGGGAGAAGGGACTGAAGCTTTCTTT. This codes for CASSFPGEGTEAFF.